This TCR beta chain was identified in a study of T cell repertoires in cytomegalovirus infection. About the study: Shared public TCR beta signatures pointed to both CMV infection and a matching HLA type.

TCRdb re-analysed the reads in MiXCR, keeping a single row per CDR3 protein. The sample yields fewer than 650,000 distinct CDR3 sequences, 40% seen once. The CDR3 spans 15 residues. The V end was cut by 4 bases, the J end by 1 base, with 10 bases between. Germline V gene lookup returns CDR1 SGHVS and CDR2 FQNEAQ. Comments on this clonotype: The antigen remains undetermined.

The source material was cultured PBMCs, sampled from culture after CMV antigen stimulation. The chain uses TRBV7-8 and TRBJ2-2, with D possibly being TRBD1 or TRBD2 (6 bases each). The receptor's source is a human donor in good health (CMV status not recorded). Some clones in this sample may be carry-over from other donors' samples. The CDR3 loop reads CASSSRGENTGELFF. The CDR3 DNA reads TGTGCCAGCAGCTCGAGGGGGGAGAACACCGGGGAGCTGTTTTTT.